A single TCR beta chain is shown here with its context. These data come from a study of blood T cell repertoires in COVID-19. Study in general: Nucleic acid was either cDNA or gDNA, and it came from T cells, B-cell-depleted T cells, or PBMCs.

With V trimmed by 6 bases and J by 1 base, 5 bases remained unmatched. Germline assignment: CDR1 SQVTM and CDR2 ANQGSEA. The CDR3 consists of 14 residues. In the original processing: Reference gene primers were amplified, and this amplification served to estimate nucleated cell counts. Data came from immunoSEQ multiplex PCR; TCRdb stores just in-frame clones and leaves some out. Clonal size and the V and J genes are those of that table, whereas D and trimming came from the DNA. The sample shows just over 150,000 clones, about 80% of them seen only once. Enrollment of patients from Seattle took place during active infection, with longitudinal follow-up.

The chain joins TRBV29-1 to TRBJ2-2; 7 bases are a match to TRBD1. This receptor was obtained from a woman aged 40 to 50 with COVID-19, enrolled during active disease. Input material: peripheral blood. This CDR3 is CSVTGTVNTGELFF. As DNA, the CDR3 is TGCAGCGTAACCGGGACAGTGAACACCGGGGAGCTGTTTTTT.